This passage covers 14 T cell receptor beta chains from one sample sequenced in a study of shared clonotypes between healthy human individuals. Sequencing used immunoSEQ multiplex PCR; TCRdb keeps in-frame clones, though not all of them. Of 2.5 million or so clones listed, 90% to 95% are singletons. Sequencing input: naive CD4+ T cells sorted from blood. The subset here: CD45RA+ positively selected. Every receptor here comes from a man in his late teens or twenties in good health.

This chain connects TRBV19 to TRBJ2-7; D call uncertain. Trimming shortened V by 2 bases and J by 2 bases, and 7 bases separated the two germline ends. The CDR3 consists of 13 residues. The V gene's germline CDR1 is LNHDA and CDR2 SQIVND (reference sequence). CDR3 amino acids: CASSIHTTYEQYF. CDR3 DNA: TGTGCCAGTAGTATACACACAACCTACGAGCAGTACTTC.

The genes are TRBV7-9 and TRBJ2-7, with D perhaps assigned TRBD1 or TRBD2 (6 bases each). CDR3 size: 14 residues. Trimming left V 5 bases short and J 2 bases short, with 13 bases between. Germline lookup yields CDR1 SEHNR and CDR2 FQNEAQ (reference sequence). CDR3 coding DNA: TGTGCCAGCAGCCCTGAGGGGGGACCCTACGAGCAGTACTTC. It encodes CASSPEGGPYEQYF. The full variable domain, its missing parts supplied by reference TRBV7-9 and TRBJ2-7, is DTGVSQNPRHKITKRGQNVTFRCDPISEHNRLYWYRQTLGQGPEFLTYFQNEAQLEKSRLLSDRFSAERPKGSFSTLEIQRTEQGDSAMYLCASSPEGGPYEQYFGPGTRLTVT.

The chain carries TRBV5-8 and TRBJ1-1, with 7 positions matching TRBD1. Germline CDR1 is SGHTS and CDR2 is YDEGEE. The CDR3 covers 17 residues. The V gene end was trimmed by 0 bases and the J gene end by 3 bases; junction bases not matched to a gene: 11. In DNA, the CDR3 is TGTGCCAGCAGCTTGGAGACAGGGCCACTTCTGGACACTGAAGCTTTCTTT. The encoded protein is CASSLETGPLLDTEAFF.

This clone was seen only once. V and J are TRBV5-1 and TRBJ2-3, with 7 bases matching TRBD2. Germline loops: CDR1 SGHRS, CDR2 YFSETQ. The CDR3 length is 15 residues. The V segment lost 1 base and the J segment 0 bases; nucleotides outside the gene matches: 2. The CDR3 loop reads CASSLRLASTDTQYF. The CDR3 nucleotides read TGCGCCAGCAGCTTGCGACTAGCTAGCACAGATACGCAGTATTTT.

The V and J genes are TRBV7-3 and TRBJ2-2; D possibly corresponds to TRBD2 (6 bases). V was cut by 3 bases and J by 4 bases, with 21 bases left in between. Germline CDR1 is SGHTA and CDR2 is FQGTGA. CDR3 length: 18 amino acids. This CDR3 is CASSFGVGGPRGTGELFF. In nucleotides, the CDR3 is TGTGCCAGCAGCTTCGGTGTGGGAGGCCCCCGGGGCACCGGGGAGCTGTTTTTT.

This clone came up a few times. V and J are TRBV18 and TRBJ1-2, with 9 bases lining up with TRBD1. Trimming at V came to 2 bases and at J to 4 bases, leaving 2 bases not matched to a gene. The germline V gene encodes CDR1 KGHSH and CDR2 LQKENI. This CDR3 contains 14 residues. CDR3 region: CASSPTTGGYGYTF. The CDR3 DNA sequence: TGTGCCAGCTCACCAACGACAGGGGGCTATGGCTACACCTTC.

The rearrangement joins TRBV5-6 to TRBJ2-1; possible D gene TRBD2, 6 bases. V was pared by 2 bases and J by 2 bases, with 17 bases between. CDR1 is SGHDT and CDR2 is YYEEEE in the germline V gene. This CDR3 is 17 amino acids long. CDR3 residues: CASSFMHGSTAYNEQFF. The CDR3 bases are TGTGCCAGCAGCTTCATGCACGGGAGTACGGCCTACAATGAGCAGTTCTTC.

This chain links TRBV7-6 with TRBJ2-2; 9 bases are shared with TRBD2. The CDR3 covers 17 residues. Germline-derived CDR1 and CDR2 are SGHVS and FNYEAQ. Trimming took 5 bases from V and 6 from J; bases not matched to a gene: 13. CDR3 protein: CASSPHAVAGESGELFF. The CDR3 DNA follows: TGTGCCAGCAGCCCCCATGCGGTAGCGGGAGAATCCGGGGAGCTGTTTTTT.

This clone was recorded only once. CDR3 nucleotide sequence: TGTGCCAGCAGTGATTACAGGGCTTCCAATCAGCCCCAGCATTTT. Translation: CASSDYRASNQPQHF. This chain connects TRBV6-1 to TRBJ1-5; the D gene is possibly TRBD1 (6 bases). Per the germline V gene, CDR1 is MNHNS and CDR2 is SASEGT. V was trimmed by 3 bases and J by 3 bases, leaving 12 bases between them. The CDR3 loop spans 15 amino acids.

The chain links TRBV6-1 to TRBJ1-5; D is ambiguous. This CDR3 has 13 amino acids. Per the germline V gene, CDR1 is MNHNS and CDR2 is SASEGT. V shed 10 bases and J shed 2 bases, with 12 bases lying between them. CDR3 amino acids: CATGDQGNQPQHF. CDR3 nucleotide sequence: TGTGCCACCGGAGATCAAGGCAATCAGCCCCAGCATTTT.

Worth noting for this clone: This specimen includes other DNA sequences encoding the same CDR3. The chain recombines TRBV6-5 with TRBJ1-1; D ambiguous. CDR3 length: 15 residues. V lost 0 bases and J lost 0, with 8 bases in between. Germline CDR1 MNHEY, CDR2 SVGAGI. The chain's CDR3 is CASSYSGRLNTEAFF. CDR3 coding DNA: TGTGCCAGCAGTTACTCGGGGAGGCTGAACACTGAAGCTTTCTTT.

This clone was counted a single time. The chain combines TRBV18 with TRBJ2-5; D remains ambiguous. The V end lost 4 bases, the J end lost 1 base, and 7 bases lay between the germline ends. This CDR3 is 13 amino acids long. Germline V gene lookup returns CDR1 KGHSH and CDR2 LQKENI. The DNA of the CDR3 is TGTGCCAGCTCACGGACGTCCCAAGAGACCCAGTACTTC. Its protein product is CASSRTSQETQYF. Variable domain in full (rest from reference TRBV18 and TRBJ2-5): NAGVMQNPRHLVRRRGQEARLRCSPMKGHSHVYWYRQLPEEGLKFMVYLQKENIIDESGMPKERFSAEFPKEGPSILRIQQVVRGDSAAYFCASSRTSQETQYFGPGTRLLVL.

CDR3 in amino acids: CASSTIWGDVETQYF. The CDR3 DNA sequence: TGTGCCAGTAGCACTATTTGGGGGGATGTCGAGACCCAGTACTTC. The chain uses TRBV19 and TRBJ2-5; tentative D call: TRBD2 (6 bases). The CDR3 is 15 residues long. CDR1 LNHDA and CDR2 SQIVND come from the germline V gene (reference sequence). V was pared by 6 bases and J by 5 bases, with 19 bases between. Full variable domain (rest looked up from reference TRBV19 and TRBJ2-5): DGGITQSPKYLFRKEGQNVTLSCEQNLNHDAMYWYRQDPGQGLRLIYYSQIVNDFQKGDIAEGYSVSREKKESFPLTVTSAQKNPTAFYLCASSTIWGDVETQYFGPGTRLLVL.

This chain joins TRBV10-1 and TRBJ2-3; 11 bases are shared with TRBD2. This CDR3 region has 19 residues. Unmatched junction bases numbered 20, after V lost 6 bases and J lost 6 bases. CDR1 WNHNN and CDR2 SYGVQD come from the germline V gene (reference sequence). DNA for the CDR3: TGCGCCAGCAGCCACCATTCTACTAGCGGGGGTATCTTGGGGGATACGCAGTATTTT. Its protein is CASSHHSTSGGILGDTQYF.